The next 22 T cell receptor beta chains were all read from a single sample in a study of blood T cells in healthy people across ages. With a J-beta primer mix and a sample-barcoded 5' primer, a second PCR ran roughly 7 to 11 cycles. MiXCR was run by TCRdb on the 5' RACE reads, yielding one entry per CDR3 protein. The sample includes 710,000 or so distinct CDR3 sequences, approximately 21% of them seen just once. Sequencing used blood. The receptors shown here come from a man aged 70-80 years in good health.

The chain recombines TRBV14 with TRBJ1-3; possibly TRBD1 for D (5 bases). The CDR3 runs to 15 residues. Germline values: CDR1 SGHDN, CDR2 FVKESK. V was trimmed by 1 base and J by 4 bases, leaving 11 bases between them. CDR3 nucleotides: TGTGCCAGCAGCCAAGGACAGTTTAAGGGAAACACCATATATTTT. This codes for CASSQGQFKGNTIYF.

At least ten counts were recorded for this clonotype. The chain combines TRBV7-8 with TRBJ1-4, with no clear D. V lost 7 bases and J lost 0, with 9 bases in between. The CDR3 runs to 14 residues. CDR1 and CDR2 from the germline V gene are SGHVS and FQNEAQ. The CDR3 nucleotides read TGTGCCAGCAACCTCGAGGCAACTAATGAAAAACTGTTTTTT. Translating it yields CASNLEATNEKLFF.

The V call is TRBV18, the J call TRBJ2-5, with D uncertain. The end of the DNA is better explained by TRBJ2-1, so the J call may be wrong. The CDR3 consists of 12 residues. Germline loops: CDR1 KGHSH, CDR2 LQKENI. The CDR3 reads CASSPVRDEQFF. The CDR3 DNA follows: TGTGCCAGCTCACCAGTAAGGGATGAGCAGTTCTTC.

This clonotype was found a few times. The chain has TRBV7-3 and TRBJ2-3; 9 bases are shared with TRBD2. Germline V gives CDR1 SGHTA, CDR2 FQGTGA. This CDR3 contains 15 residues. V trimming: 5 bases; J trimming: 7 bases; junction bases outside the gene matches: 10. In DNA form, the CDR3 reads TGTGCCAGCAGCGTAGGCGGACTAGCGTATAATACGCAGTATTTT. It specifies CASSVGGLAYNTQYF. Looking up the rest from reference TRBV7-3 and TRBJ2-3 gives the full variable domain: GAGVSQTPSNKVTEKGKYVELRCDPISGHTALYWYRQSLGQGPEFLIYFQGTGAADDSGLPNDRFFAVRPEGSVSTLKIQRTERGDSAVYLCASSVGGLAYNTQYFGPGTRLTVL.

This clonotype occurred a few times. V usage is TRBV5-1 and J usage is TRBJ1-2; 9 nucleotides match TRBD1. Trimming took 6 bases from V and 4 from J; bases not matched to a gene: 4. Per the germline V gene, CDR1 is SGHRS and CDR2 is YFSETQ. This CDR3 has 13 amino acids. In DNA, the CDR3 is TGCGCCAGCATGGGACAGGGTGTCTATGGCTACACCTTC. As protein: CASMGQGVYGYTF.

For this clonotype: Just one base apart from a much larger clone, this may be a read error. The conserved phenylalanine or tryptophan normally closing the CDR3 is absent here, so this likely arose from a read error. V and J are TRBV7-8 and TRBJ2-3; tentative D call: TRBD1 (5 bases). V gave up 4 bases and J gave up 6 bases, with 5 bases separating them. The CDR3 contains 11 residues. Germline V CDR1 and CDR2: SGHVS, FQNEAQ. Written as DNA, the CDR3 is TGTGCCAGCAGCTACAGGGATACGCAGTATCTT. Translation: CASSYRDTQYL.

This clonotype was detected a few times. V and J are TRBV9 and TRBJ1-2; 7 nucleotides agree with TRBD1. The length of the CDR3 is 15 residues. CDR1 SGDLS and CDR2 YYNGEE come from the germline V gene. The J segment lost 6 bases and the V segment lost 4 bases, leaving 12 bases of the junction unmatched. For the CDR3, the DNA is TGTGCCAGCAGCTCCCGACAGGGCGTTAGTCATGGCTACACCTTC. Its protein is CASSSRQGVSHGYTF. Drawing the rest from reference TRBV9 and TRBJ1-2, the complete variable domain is DSGVTQTPKHLITATGQRVTLRCSPRSGDLSVYWYQQSLDQGLQFLIQYYNGEERAKGNILERFSAQQFPDLHSELNLSSLELGDSALYFCASSSRQGVSHGYTFGSGTRLTVV.

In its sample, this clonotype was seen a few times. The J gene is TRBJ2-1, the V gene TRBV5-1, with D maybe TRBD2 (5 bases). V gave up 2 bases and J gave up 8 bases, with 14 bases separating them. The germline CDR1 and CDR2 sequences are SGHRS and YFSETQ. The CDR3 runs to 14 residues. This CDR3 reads CASSFRRKRDEQFF. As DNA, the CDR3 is TGCGCCAGCAGCTTCAGGCGGAAGAGGGATGAGCAGTTCTTC.

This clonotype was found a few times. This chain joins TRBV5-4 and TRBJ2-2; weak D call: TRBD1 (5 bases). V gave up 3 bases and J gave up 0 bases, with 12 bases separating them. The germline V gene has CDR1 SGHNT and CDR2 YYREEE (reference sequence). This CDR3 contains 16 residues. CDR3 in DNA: TGTGCCAGCAGCTCCCCCGACAGACCGAACACCGGGGAGCTGTTTTTT. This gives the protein CASSSPDRPNTGELFF.

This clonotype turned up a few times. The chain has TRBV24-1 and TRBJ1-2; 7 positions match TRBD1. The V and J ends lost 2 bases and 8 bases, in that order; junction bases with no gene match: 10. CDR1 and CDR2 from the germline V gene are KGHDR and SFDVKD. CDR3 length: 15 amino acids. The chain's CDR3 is CATSDSVGTGVGYTF. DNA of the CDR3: TGTGCCACCAGTGATTCTGTCGGCACAGGGGTAGGCTACACCTTC.

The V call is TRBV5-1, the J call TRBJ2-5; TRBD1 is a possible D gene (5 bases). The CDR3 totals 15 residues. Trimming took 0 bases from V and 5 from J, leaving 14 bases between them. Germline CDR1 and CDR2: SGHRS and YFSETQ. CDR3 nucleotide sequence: TGCGCCAGCAGCTTGGACCAAGGACATTTGGAGACCCAGTACTTC. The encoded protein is CASSLDQGHLETQYF. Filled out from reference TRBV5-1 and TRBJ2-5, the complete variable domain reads KAGVTQTPRYLIKTRGQQVTLSCSPISGHRSVSWYQQTPGQGLQFLFEYFSETQRNKGNFPGRFSGRQFSNSRSEMNVSTLELGDSALYLCASSLDQGHLETQYFGPGTRLLVL.

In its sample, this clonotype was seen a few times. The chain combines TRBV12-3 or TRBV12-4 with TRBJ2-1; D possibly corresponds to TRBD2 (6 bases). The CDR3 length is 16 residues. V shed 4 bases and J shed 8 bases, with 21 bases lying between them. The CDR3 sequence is CASSSLTGTYDDEQFF. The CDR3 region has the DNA TGTGCCAGCAGTTCCCTTACCGGGACTTACGACGATGAGCAGTTCTTC.

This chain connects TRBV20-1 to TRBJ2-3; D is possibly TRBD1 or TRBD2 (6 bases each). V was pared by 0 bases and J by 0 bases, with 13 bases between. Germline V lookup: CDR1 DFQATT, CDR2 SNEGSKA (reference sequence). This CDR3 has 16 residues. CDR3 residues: CSARDLRGASTDTQYF. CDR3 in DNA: TGCAGTGCTAGAGATCTTAGGGGGGCCAGCACAGATACGCAGTATTTT.

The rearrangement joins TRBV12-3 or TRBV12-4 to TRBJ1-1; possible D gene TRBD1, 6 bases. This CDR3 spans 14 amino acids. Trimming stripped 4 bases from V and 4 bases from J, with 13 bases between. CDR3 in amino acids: CASSSYRVPTEAFF. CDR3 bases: TGTGCCAGCAGTTCCTACAGGGTCCCCACTGAAGCTTTCTTT.

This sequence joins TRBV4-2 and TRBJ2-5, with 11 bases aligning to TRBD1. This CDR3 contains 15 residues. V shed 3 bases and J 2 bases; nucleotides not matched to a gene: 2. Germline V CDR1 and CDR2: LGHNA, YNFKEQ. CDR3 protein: CASSHGQGAQETQYF. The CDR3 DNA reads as TGTGCCAGCAGCCATGGACAGGGGGCACAAGAGACCCAGTACTTC.

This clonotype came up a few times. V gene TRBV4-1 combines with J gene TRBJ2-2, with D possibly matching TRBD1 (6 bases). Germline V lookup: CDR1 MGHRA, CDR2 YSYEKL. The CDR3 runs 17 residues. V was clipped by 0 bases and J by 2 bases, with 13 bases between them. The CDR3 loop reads CASSQELGDTNTGELFF. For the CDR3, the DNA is TGCGCCAGCAGCCAAGAGTTAGGGGACACAAACACCGGGGAGCTGTTTTTT.

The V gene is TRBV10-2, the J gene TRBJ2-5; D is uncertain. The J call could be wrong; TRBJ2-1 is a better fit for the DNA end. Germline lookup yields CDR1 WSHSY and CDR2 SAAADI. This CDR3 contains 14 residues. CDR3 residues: CASSEKGAWNEQFF. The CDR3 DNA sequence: TGCGCCAGCAGTGAAAAGGGTGCGTGGAATGAGCAGTTCTTC.

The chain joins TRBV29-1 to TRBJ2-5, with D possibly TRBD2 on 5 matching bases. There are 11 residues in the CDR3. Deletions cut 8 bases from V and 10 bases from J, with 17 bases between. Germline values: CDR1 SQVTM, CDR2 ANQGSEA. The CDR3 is CSPKVMGSQYF. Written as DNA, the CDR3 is TGCAGCCCCAAAGTGATGGGGAGCCAGTACTTC.

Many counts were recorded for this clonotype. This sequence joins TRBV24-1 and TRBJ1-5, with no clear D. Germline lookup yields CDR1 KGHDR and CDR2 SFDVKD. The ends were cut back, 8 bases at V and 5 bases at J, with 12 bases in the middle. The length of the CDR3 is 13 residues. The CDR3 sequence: CATNRPGDQPQHF. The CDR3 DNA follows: TGTGCCACCAACAGACCGGGAGATCAGCCCCAGCATTTT.

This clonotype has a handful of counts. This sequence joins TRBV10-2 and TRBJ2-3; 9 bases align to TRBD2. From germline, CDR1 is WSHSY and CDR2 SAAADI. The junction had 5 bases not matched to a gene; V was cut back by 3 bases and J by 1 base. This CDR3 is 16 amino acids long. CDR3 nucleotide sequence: TGCGCCAGCAGTGACCCCGGCGGGGGGGGCACAGATACGCAGTATTTT. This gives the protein CASSDPGGGGTDTQYF.

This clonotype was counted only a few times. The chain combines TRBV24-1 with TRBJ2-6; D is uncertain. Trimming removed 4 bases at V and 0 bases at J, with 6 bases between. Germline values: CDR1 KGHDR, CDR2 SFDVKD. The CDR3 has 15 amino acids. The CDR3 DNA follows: TGTGCCACCAGTGAAGCAGGCTCTGGGGCCAACGTCCTGACTTTC. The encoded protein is CATSEAGSGANVLTF.

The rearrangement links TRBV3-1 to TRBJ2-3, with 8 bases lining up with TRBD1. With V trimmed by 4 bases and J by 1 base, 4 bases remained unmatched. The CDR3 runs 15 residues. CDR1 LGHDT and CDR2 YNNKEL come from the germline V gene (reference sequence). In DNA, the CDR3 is TGTGCCAGCAGCCGCCCGACAGGGGGCACAGATACGCAGTATTTT. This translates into CASSRPTGGTDTQYF.